The subject of this entry is one T cell receptor beta chain. Its antigen remains unidentified. This sample stems from a study of Ad26.COV2.S vaccination and SARS-CoV-2 variants. Looking at the study overall: Ad26.COV2.S given intramuscularly, once or twice 56 days apart.

Study conclusions and caveats: Spike-specific TCR breadth ran higher among vaccine recipients than placebo recipients. Reportedly, spike-specific CD8+ and CD4+ T cell responses achieved substantial breadth once vaccination had taken place.

The treatment was: roughly 19 received Ad26.COV2.S at low or high dose, single or two shots; roughly 5 received placebo; per-sample allocation not given. Material that was analyzed had been drawn on day 63 after the first vaccine or placebo injection. Only in-frame clones appear in the TCRdb table, and some are missing; sequencing was by immunoSEQ multiplex PCR. Of some 320,000 clones listed, around 85% are singletons. The TCR was taken from a person aged 18-65 years who received the Ad26.COV2.S COVID-19 vaccine or a placebo. This material consisted of peripheral blood, taken in a trial of Ad26.COV2.S vaccine versus placebo.

The CDR3 sequence: CASSGGGKASQNYGYTF. CDR3 coding DNA: TGTGCCAGCAGCGGGGGGGGGAAGGCTTCCCAAAACTATGGCTACACCTTC. The V and J genes are TRBV5-4 and TRBJ1-2; D is perhaps TRBD1 (5 bases). Trimming stripped 4 bases from V and 2 bases from J, with 21 bases between. CDR1 is SGHNT, CDR2 YYREEE, per germline (reference sequence). This CDR3 is 17 amino acids long.